Described below is a single T cell receptor beta chain sequence and its context. Its recognized antigen is unknown. The input lacks base qualities; no much larger clone sits a single base away. TCRbeta CDR3 regions were amplified from genomic DNA using the immunoSEQ Assay, a bias-controlled multiplex PCR. Per the source publication's procedure: Within the assay, amplification of reference gene primers was used to estimate how many nucleated cells each sample contained. Sequence reads were collapsed and filtered to measure the absolute abundance of every unique TCRbeta CDR3 rearrangement. For each sample, productive Simpson clonality was calculated as the square root of Simpson's diversity index across productive rearrangements. In TCRdb, the immuneACCESS table is reduced to in-frame sequences with V and J assigned. These tables do not hold every clone; where another copy was compared, an unresolved V gene accounts for under half, and the others remain unexplained. The DNA was the basis for D and trimming; V, J and clone size are from that table. The sample table lists 110,000 or so clones, about 85% of them with a count of one. The ten largest clones add up to about an eighth of the sample.

These data come from a study of blood T cell repertoires in COVID-19 (TCRdb year 2020). About the full investigation: Samples covering the acute and convalescent phases of COVID-19 were provided by collaborators in the United States, Italy and Spain. Samples came from the ongoing ImmuneRACE study (first 160 participants) plus 1,254 subjects from 6 global collaborators. The prospective study material was composed of cDNA or gDNA derived from T cells, B-cell-depleted T cells, or PBMCs. A de-identified subject ID, COVID-19 status, age in years and sex were almost always included in the sample metadata. Where available, HLA class I and class II types were taken from metadata supplied by the sample provider and were not determined by assay-based typing. The repertoires were made available in a free public database intended to serve as a resource for research on the immune response to SARS-CoV-2. Deeply sampled blood TCRbeta repertoires from subjects exposed to, actively infected with, or recovered from COVID-19 were included in the dataset.

The collaborating institutions used their own protocols to collect whole blood in K2EDTA tubes. Collaborator samples were shipped for TCRbeta analysis as frozen whole blood, isolated PBMCs, or DNA extracted from either sample type. Overall study outcomes, separate from this receptor: The amount of clinical and demographic metadata varied by source and participant and was provided uncurated.

The CDR3 contains 14 residues, cysteine and phenylalanine counted. Here the CDR3 DNA is all that survives: 42 bases in frame from base 1. V and J lose 8 bases and 7 bases, and a span of 20 bases separates them. CDR1 and CDR2, per the germline V gene (reference sequence), are MNHEY and SMNVEV. The sample consisted of peripheral blood. The chain couples TRBV27 to TRBJ1-1; TRBD1 is possibly the D segment (6 matching bases). This TCR came from a human donor in a cohort sampled during active COVID-19. The DNA sequence is as follows: TGTGCCAGCTTTCCCGGGACACGGGTCGGTGAAGCTTTCTTT. This is translated as CASFPGTRVGEAFF.